This TCR beta chain was recorded in a study of blood T cell repertoires in COVID-19. Study background: Whether acute or convalescent, the COVID-19 samples came from the United States, Italy and Spain. PBMCs, B-cell-depleted T cells, or T cells were the source of the cDNA or gDNA that made up the material.

V lost 3 bases to trimming and J lost 4 bases, with 9 bases between them. Germline CDR1 reads MNHEY; CDR2 reads SVGAGI. This CDR3 is built from 13 residues. A Seattle source enrolled patients during active infection and followed them longitudinally. Sequencing used immunoSEQ multiplex PCR; TCRdb keeps in-frame clones, though not all of them. The sample consists of under 250,000 clones, about 93% of them appearing once. The sequence was collected from a man in his 60s with COVID-19, enrolled during active disease. The V gene is TRBV6-5, the J gene TRBJ2-5; the D gene is possibly TRBD2 (6 bases). What was sequenced was peripheral blood. The CDR3 DNA reads as TGTGCCAGCAGTTATCGGGGGAGAGAGACCCAGTACTTC. Protein sequence: CASSYRGRETQYF.